These 30 T cell receptor beta chains share one sample of origin, sequenced in a study of shared clonotypes between healthy human individuals. Naive CD8 populations comprised CD45RO-negative cells positively selected for CCR7, excluding terminally differentiated effector memory CD45RA+ cells. Only in-frame clones appear in the TCRdb table, and some are missing; sequencing was by immunoSEQ multiplex PCR. This table has about 820,000 clones, 80% to 95% appearing once. The material sequenced was naive CD8+ T cells sorted from blood. These receptor sequences come from a man in his thirties or forties in good health.

V gene TRBV30 combines with J gene TRBJ1-3, with TRBD1 as a possible D gene (5 bases). CDR3 length: 13 residues. Germline CDR1 reads GTSNPN; CDR2 reads SVGIG (reference sequence). V lost 1 base and J lost 3, with 7 bases in between. Here the CDR3 reads CAWSERGGNTIYF. As DNA, the CDR3 is TGTGCCTGGAGTGAAAGGGGTGGAAACACCATATATTTT.

The V gene is TRBV7-9, the J gene TRBJ1-5; 7 bases match TRBD1. This CDR3 spans 13 amino acids. V lost 5 bases and J lost 8; bases outside the gene matches: 6. The germline gives CDR1 SEHNR, CDR2 FQNEAQ (reference sequence). Here the CDR3 reads CASSPDRAEPQHF. Written as DNA, the CDR3 is TGTGCCAGCAGCCCCGACAGGGCCGAGCCCCAGCATTTT.

CDR3 DNA: TGTGCCAGCAGCTTAGCGGGAGAGGTTTACGAGCAGTACTTC. Amino acid sequence: CASSLAGEVYEQYF. The J gene is TRBJ2-7, the V gene TRBV7-9; perhaps TRBD2 as D (5 bases). Germline V gene lookup returns CDR1 SEHNR and CDR2 FQNEAQ (reference sequence). Trimming left V 0 bases short and J 4 bases short, with 10 bases between. The CDR3 runs to 14 residues.

V usage is TRBV7-9 and J usage is TRBJ2-6, with D hard to call. V dropped 3 bases and J dropped 0 bases, with 3 bases sitting between them. The length of the CDR3 is 14 residues. The V gene's germline CDR1 is SEHNR and CDR2 FQNEAQ (reference sequence). CDR3 sequence: CASSFSSGANVLTF. CDR3 DNA sequence: TGTGCCAGCAGCTTTAGCTCTGGGGCCAACGTCCTGACTTTC.

The chain employs TRBV15 and TRBJ2-1; D remains unclear. There are 15 residues in the CDR3. Trimming stripped 0 bases from V and 8 bases from J, with 14 bases between. Germline loops: CDR1 LNHNV, CDR2 YYDKDF (reference sequence). This chain's CDR3 is CATSRDGSDTDEQFF. CDR3 bases: TGTGCCACCAGCAGAGATGGGTCCGATACCGATGAGCAGTTCTTC.

The J gene is TRBJ2-7, the V gene TRBV27, with D maybe TRBD2 (5 bases). V was clipped by 5 bases and J by 1 base, with 12 bases between them. CDR3 length equals 14 residues. Germline CDR1 MNHEY, CDR2 SMNVEV (reference sequence). CDR3 bases: TGTGCCAGCAGTCAGTTAGGACTTTCCTACGAGCAGTACTTC. Its protein product is CASSQLGLSYEQYF.

In DNA form, the CDR3 reads TGTGCCAGCAGCGAGGCCGCGGGTGAGCAGTTCTTC. Its protein product is CASSEAAGEQFF. The V call is TRBV13, the J call TRBJ2-1, with a tentative D call TRBD2 (5 bases). The V gene's germline CDR1 is PRHDT and CDR2 FYEKMQ (reference sequence). Trimming shortened V by 5 bases and J by 9 bases, and 11 bases separated the two germline ends. The CDR3 covers 12 residues.

The chain joins TRBV27 to TRBJ2-4; TRBD1 agrees at 7 bases. Losses at the gene ends were 5 bases for V and 5 bases for J; bases not matched to a gene: 12. The V gene's germline CDR1 is MNHEY and CDR2 SMNVEV (reference sequence). This CDR3 is built from 16 residues. Here the CDR3 reads CASSLYLTGEENIQYF. CDR3 bases: TGTGCCAGCAGTCTCTACCTAACAGGGGAAGAAAACATTCAGTACTTC.

CDR3 in amino acids: CASSYPSGTYEQYF. DNA for the CDR3: TGTGCCAGCAGCTATCCTAGCGGAACCTACGAGCAGTACTTC. This chain connects TRBV5-6 to TRBJ2-7, with 7 nucleotides matching TRBD2. This CDR3 has 14 residues. Germline V lookup: CDR1 SGHDT, CDR2 YYEEEE. The ends lost 3 bases at V and 2 bases at J; junction bases unmatched: 5.

The rearrangement uses TRBV5-5 and TRBJ2-1; no definite D call. The germline V gene has CDR1 SGHKS and CDR2 YYEKEE (reference sequence). The CDR3 totals 14 residues. The V and J ends lost 5 bases and 15 bases respectively, with 24 bases between them. DNA of the CDR3: TGTGCCAGCAGGCCCCCGAGTCGACAAAAGGGTCCGTTCTTC. Its protein product is CASRPPSRQKGPFF.

V usage is TRBV7-2 and J usage is TRBJ2-1; D possibly corresponds to TRBD2 (5 bases). From germline, CDR1 is SGHTA and CDR2 FQGNSA. V was trimmed by 6 bases and J by 6 bases, leaving 27 bases between them. CDR3 length: 18 residues. The CDR3 bases are TGTGCCAGCAGTCAGCCTTGGTCTCCGGGAAAGATGGCCAATGAGCAGTTCTTC. Protein product: CASSQPWSPGKMANEQFF.

The V and J genes are TRBV10-2 and TRBJ2-7, with a weak D call TRBD2 (5 bases). The V end was cut by 2 bases, the J end by 3 bases, with 8 bases between. Germline loops: CDR1 WSHSY, CDR2 SAAADI. CDR3 length: 13 amino acids. Here the CDR3 reads CASSEGGYYEQYF. The CDR3 nucleotides read TGCGCCAGCAGTGAGGGAGGCTACTACGAGCAGTACTTC.

The genes are TRBV29-1 and TRBJ2-7; possibly TRBD1 for D (5 bases). The CDR3 sequence is 12 residues long. Germline lookup yields CDR1 SQVTM and CDR2 ANQGSEA. V was clipped by 2 bases and J by 7 bases, with 12 bases between them. CDR3 nucleotide sequence: TGCAGCGTTGAAACCAGGGTGAGGGAGCAGTACTTC. Translated: CSVETRVREQYF.

The V call is TRBV28, the J call TRBJ2-1; D gene ambiguous. Trimming pared 3 bases from V and 4 bases from J, leaving 10 bases between. From germline, CDR1 is MDHEN and CDR2 SYDVKM. The CDR3 loop spans 14 amino acids. The CDR3 protein is CASSFEQIYNEQFF. CDR3 nucleotides: TGTGCCAGCAGTTTTGAACAGATATACAATGAGCAGTTCTTC.

Points on this clone: The sample carries other DNA sequences with the same CDR3. V and J are TRBV6-5 and TRBJ2-7, with D possibly being TRBD2 (5 bases). The V and J ends lost 2 bases and 3 bases respectively, with 11 bases between them. Germline V gene data show CDR1 as MNHEY and CDR2 as SVGAGI. CDR3 length: 14 residues. The CDR3 spells CASSYGAGNYEQYF. The CDR3 coding sequence is TGTGCCAGCAGTTACGGAGCCGGGAACTACGAGCAGTACTTC.

The chain couples TRBV7-2 to TRBJ2-1; no clear D gene. Germline CDR1 is SGHTA and CDR2 is FQGNSA. The CDR3 totals 13 residues. Trimming removed 1 base from V and 6 bases from J, with 7 bases in between. The CDR3 DNA sequence: TGTGCCAGCAGCTTAGAAGTGATCAATGAGCAGTTCTTC. Its translation: CASSLEVINEQFF.

The chain combines TRBV5-4 with TRBJ1-1; D possibly corresponds to TRBD1 (6 bases). The length of the CDR3 is 16 residues. Germline CDR1 and CDR2: SGHNT and YYREEE (reference sequence). The V gene lost 1 base and the J gene lost 0 bases, with 13 bases spanning the gap. The CDR3 DNA is TGTGCCAGCAGCTTGTCGACAGGCCACATGAACACTGAAGCTTTCTTT. It is translated as CASSLSTGHMNTEAFF. The whole variable domain, remainder taken from reference TRBV5-4 and TRBJ1-1, is ETGVTQSPTHLIKTRGQQVTLRCSSQSGHNTVSWYQQALGQGPQFIFQYYREEENGRGNFPPRFSGLQFPNYSSELNVNALELDDSALYLCASSLSTGHMNTEAFFGQGTRLTVV.

The chain couples TRBV7-9 to TRBJ2-5; the D is unclear. This CDR3 region has 12 residues. Trimming removed 0 bases from V and 6 bases from J, with 5 bases in between. CDR1 is SEHNR, CDR2 FQNEAQ, per germline (reference sequence). The CDR3 coding sequence is TGTGCCAGCAGCTTAGCGGTAAAGACCCAGTACTTC. This sequence encodes CASSLAVKTQYF.

The DNA of the CDR3 is TGTGCCAGCAGTTTAGCGGACCAAGAGACCCAGTACTTC. As protein: CASSLADQETQYF. V gene TRBV28 combines with J gene TRBJ2-5; no reliable D call. Germline V gene lookup returns CDR1 MDHEN and CDR2 SYDVKM. This CDR3 comprises 13 residues. Trimming left V 2 bases short and J 0 bases short, with 4 bases between.

The chain links TRBV10-2 to TRBJ2-3, with no clear D. There are 16 residues in the CDR3. Germline CDR1 and CDR2: WSHSY and SAAADI. Trimming took 5 bases from V and 0 from J, leaving 15 bases between them. The CDR3 DNA follows: TGCGCCAGCAGTTCACCAGGACCCCCTAGCACAGATACGCAGTATTTT. This sequence encodes CASSSPGPPSTDTQYF.

This chain uses TRBV27 with TRBJ2-2, with 11 bases that match TRBD1. The CDR3 length is 16 residues. CDR1 and CDR2 from the germline V gene are MNHEY and SMNVEV (reference sequence). With 2 bases clipped from V and 4 bases from J, the junction kept 3 bases outside the gene matches. The chain's CDR3 is CASSLRDRGGTGELFF. CDR3 coding DNA: TGTGCCAGCAGTTTAAGGGACAGGGGGGGCACCGGGGAGCTGTTTTTT.

The CDR3 bases are TGTGCCAGCAGTTACGCGGGAGGGCCGTCTGAGCAGTTCTTC. This encodes CASSYAGGPSEQFF. V and J are TRBV6-5 and TRBJ2-1, with 9 bases identical to TRBD2. This CDR3 contains 14 residues. Per germline, CDR1 MNHEY and CDR2 SVGAGI. V trimming: 2 bases; J trimming: 9 bases; junction bases outside the gene matches: 5.

V gene TRBV27 combines with J gene TRBJ2-7; D might be TRBD1 or TRBD2, each matching 5 bases. CDR1 is MNHEY and CDR2 is SMNVEV in the germline V gene (reference sequence). This CDR3 region has 16 residues. Deletions cut 5 bases from V and 0 bases from J, with 17 bases between. The CDR3 sequence is CASSPRGRAGSYEQYF. Here the CDR3 DNA reads TGTGCCAGCAGTCCCCGTGGCAGGGCGGGCTCCTACGAGCAGTACTTC.

This CDR3 is CASSQVDRGGYEQYF. The CDR3 DNA is TGTGCCAGCAGCCAAGTGGACAGGGGAGGTTACGAGCAGTACTTC. This sequence joins TRBV14 and TRBJ2-7, with 9 bases lining up with TRBD1. The CDR3 sequence is 15 residues long. V was pared by 1 base and J by 4 bases, with 5 bases of the junction left unmatched. Germline CDR1 is SGHDN and CDR2 is FVKESK.

This rearrangement joins TRBV27 to TRBJ2-7; weak D call: TRBD1 (5 bases). V lost 0 bases, J lost 0 bases, and 9 bases lay in between. The CDR3 is made up of 15 amino acids. CDR1 and CDR2 from the germline V gene are MNHEY and SMNVEV (reference sequence). DNA of the CDR3: TGTGCCAGCAGTTTATCACCAGGGATCTCCTACGAGCAGTACTTC. Translation gives CASSLSPGISYEQYF.

The chain is built from TRBV30 and TRBJ1-1; D remains ambiguous. V dropped 1 base and J dropped 5 bases, with 8 bases sitting between them. This CDR3 spans 12 amino acids. Germline values: CDR1 GTSNPN, CDR2 SVGIG (reference sequence). CDR3 nucleotide sequence: TGTGCCTGGAGTGCCGGAGATACTGAAGCTTTCTTT. This codes for CAWSAGDTEAFF.

The V call is TRBV5-6, the J call TRBJ1-2; D gene unclear. The CDR3 runs 14 residues. V lost 4 bases and J lost 4, with 14 bases in between. CDR1 and CDR2 from the germline V gene are SGHDT and YYEEEE. For the CDR3, the DNA is TGTGCCAGCAGCCCGGACGGTGGGCTCTATGGCTACACCTTC. Translation: CASSPDGGLYGYTF.

V usage is TRBV7-8 and J usage is TRBJ1-1; D is undetermined. Trimming removed 2 bases from V and 1 base from J, with 8 bases in between. The CDR3 spans 14 residues. CDR1 is SGHVS, CDR2 FQNEAQ, per germline. This CDR3 reads CASSLQGRNTEAFF. CDR3 sequence (DNA): TGTGCCAGCAGCTTACAAGGGAGGAACACTGAAGCTTTCTTT.

This chain uses TRBV5-4 with TRBJ2-3; TRBD2 is a possible D gene (5 bases). Trimming shortened V by 1 base and J by 5 bases, and 17 bases separated the two germline ends. Germline CDR1 and CDR2: SGHNT and YYREEE (reference sequence). The CDR3 has 16 residues. CDR3 protein: CASSLTGKGEEDTQYF. In DNA, the CDR3 is TGTGCCAGCAGCTTGACGGGCAAGGGAGAAGAAGATACGCAGTATTTT.

V gene TRBV4-1 combines with J gene TRBJ2-5; 14 bases match TRBD2. CDR1 is MGHRA, CDR2 YSYEKL, per germline. The length of the CDR3 is 19 residues. V shed 0 bases and J 5 bases; nucleotides not matched to a gene: 11. CDR3 protein: CASSQDSGLAGVSFETQYF. CDR3 sequence (DNA): TGCGCCAGCAGCCAAGATTCGGGACTAGCGGGAGTTTCATTCGAGACCCAGTACTTC.